Below are 20 T cell receptor beta chains sequenced from a single sample in a study of patients and donors after allogeneic stem cell transplantation. TCRdb re-called the RT-PCR reads through MiXCR, storing one row per CDR3 protein. The sample shows 150,000 to 200,000 distinct CDR3 sequences, roughly 40% of them seen only once. Sequencing input: blood, either unsorted or a sorted T cell fraction (not recorded which). Source of these receptors: a human donor who was either an allogeneic HSCT recipient or a stem cell or donor lymphocyte infusion donor (not recorded which). It is not recorded whose cells these are; they may come from a transplant donor.

This clonotype was recorded a few times. The chain uses TRBV20-1 and TRBJ1-1, with no clear D. V shed 3 bases and J shed 6 bases, with 14 bases lying between them. Germline assignment: CDR1 DFQATT and CDR2 SNEGSKA (reference sequence). The CDR3 totals 13 residues. The CDR3 loop is CSASGPSVAEAFF. CDR3 nucleotide sequence: TGCAGTGCTAGTGGACCTAGTGTGGCTGAAGCTTTCTTT.

V is TRBV29-1 and J is TRBJ2-7; TRBD1 might be the D (6 bases). From germline, CDR1 is SQVTM and CDR2 ANQGSEA. The CDR3 runs to 14 residues. V was trimmed by 2 bases and J by 0 bases, leaving 11 bases between them. In DNA form, the CDR3 reads TGCAGCGTTGAAATCCAGGGGAGCTCCTACGAGCAGTACTTC. Translating gives CSVEIQGSSYEQYF.

The V call is TRBV29-1, the J call TRBJ2-3; TRBD2 aligns across 8 bases. After removal of 1 base from V and 4 bases from J, the junction contained 7 bases not matched to a gene. The V gene's germline CDR1 is SQVTM and CDR2 ANQGSEA. The CDR3 spans 15 residues. The CDR3 region is CSVEGGGRTPDTQYF. The DNA of the CDR3 is TGCAGCGTTGAAGGCGGCGGGAGGACCCCAGATACGCAGTATTTT.

The CDR3 sequence: CASSLVASNEQFF. The CDR3 region has the DNA TGTGCCAGCAGCTTAGTGGCTTCCAATGAGCAGTTCTTC. The J gene is TRBJ2-1, the V gene TRBV11-3; unclear D gene. CDR1 and CDR2 from the germline V gene are SGHNT and YENEEA. This CDR3 region has 13 residues. The V and J ends lost 1 base and 6 bases respectively, with 7 bases between them. Looking up the rest from reference TRBV11-3 and TRBJ2-1 gives the full variable domain: EAGVVQSPRYKIIEKKQPVAFWCNPISGHNTLYWYLQNLGQGPELLIRYENEEAVDDSQLPKDRFSAERLKGVDSTLKIQPAELGDSAVYLCASSLVASNEQFFGPGTRLTVL.

Only one count was recorded for this clonotype. The chain carries TRBV12-3 or TRBV12-4 and TRBJ2-1; D might be TRBD2 (5 bases). The CDR3 extends over 14 amino acids. V was trimmed by 3 bases and J by 9 bases, leaving 15 bases between them. The CDR3 DNA reads TGTGCCAGCAGTTTCACCAGGCCAAGCGGTGAGCAGTTCTTC. This codes for CASSFTRPSGEQFF.

Many counts were recorded for this clonotype. This rearrangement joins TRBV7-8 to TRBJ1-2; D possibly corresponds to TRBD1 (5 bases). The germline V and J ends were trimmed by 8 bases and 4 bases, with 14 bases remaining between them. Germline CDR1 is SGHVS and CDR2 is FQNEAQ. The CDR3 covers 13 residues. CDR3 coding DNA: TGTGCCAGCCAGAGGGACGGTTTCTATGGCTACACCTTC. Residues: CASQRDGFYGYTF.

This sequence joins TRBV29-1 and TRBJ1-4, with TRBD1 as a possible D gene (5 bases). From germline, CDR1 is SQVTM and CDR2 ANQGSEA. V lost 4 bases and J lost 7, with 13 bases in between. The CDR3 runs 13 residues. The chain's CDR3 is CSVGGGFSEKLFF. The CDR3 nucleotides read TGCAGCGTTGGGGGGGGGTTCAGTGAAAAACTGTTTTTT.

This sequence joins TRBV29-1 and TRBJ2-3, with a possible D match to TRBD2 (5 bases). Between the trimmed V and J ends, which lost 5 bases and 2 bases, there was a span of 17 bases. CDR3 size: 15 residues. In germline, CDR1 is SQVTM, CDR2 ANQGSEA. CDR3 protein: CSVPPSARDTDTQYF. The CDR3 nucleotides are TGCAGCGTTCCGCCCAGCGCGAGGGACACAGATACGCAGTATTTT.

DNA for the CDR3: TGTGCCAGCAGCTTTACTAAAACCTACGAGCAGTACTTC. Amino acid sequence: CASSFTKTYEQYF. The chain joins TRBV7-9 to TRBJ2-7; D unclear. CDR3 size: 13 residues. Germline CDR1 is SEHNR and CDR2 is FQNEAQ (reference sequence). With 3 bases removed from V and 2 bases from J, the gap between germline ends came to 8 bases.

The chain has TRBV12-3 or TRBV12-4 and TRBJ2-1; TRBD2 matches 11 bases. This CDR3 region has 15 residues. With 6 bases clipped from V and 5 bases from J, the junction kept 6 bases outside the gene matches. The CDR3 DNA reads as TGTGCCAGCAGCCGACCGGGACTAGCGGACAATGAGCAGTTCTTC. Its translation is CASSRPGLADNEQFF.

V and J are TRBV7-9 and TRBJ1-6; D gene unclear. This CDR3 is built from 14 residues. The V and J ends lost 1 base and 4 bases respectively, with 5 bases between them. CDR1 is SEHNR, CDR2 FQNEAQ, per germline (reference sequence). The CDR3 DNA sequence: TGTGCCAGCAGCTTAGAACAGTATAATTCACCCCTCCACTTT. Translated, it gives CASSLEQYNSPLHF.

V is TRBV15 and J is TRBJ1-1; D call uncertain. There are 13 residues in the CDR3. Germline V lookup: CDR1 LNHNV, CDR2 YYDKDF (reference sequence). The germline V and J ends were trimmed by 0 bases and 0 bases, with 2 bases remaining between them. CDR3 nucleotides: TGTGCCACCAGCAGAGATCTGAACACTGAAGCTTTCTTT. Encoded protein: CATSRDLNTEAFF.

This clonotype was detected a few times. The chain employs TRBV28 and TRBJ1-5; D remains unclear. V dropped 7 bases and J dropped 0 bases, with 10 bases sitting between them. The CDR3 has 14 residues. The germline gives CDR1 MDHEN, CDR2 SYDVKM. The CDR3 spells CASKPGASNQPQHF. The CDR3 nucleotides read TGTGCCAGCAAACCGGGAGCTAGCAATCAGCCCCAGCATTTT.

The J gene is TRBJ2-1, the V gene TRBV4-2; 10 bases align to TRBD2. CDR1 is LGHNA and CDR2 is YNFKEQ in the germline V gene. Trimming removed 4 bases from V and 8 bases from J; junction bases left unmatched: 8. The CDR3 is 15 amino acids. CDR3 DNA: TGTGCCAGCAGCCTACGACTAGCGGGCGGCGATGAGCAGTTCTTC. Protein sequence: CASSLRLAGGDEQFF.

The rearrangement joins TRBV7-9 to TRBJ2-3, with D possibly TRBD2 on 5 matching bases. Germline V gives CDR1 SEHNR, CDR2 FQNEAQ (reference sequence). With 1 base removed from V and 4 bases from J, the gap between germline ends came to 15 bases. CDR3 length: 16 residues. The CDR3 DNA sequence: TGTGCCAGCAGCTTAGTAGCCGGAGTGGGAGCAGATACGCAGTATTTT. It encodes CASSLVAGVGADTQYF.

In this sample, this clonotype turned up a few times. The V gene is TRBV3-1, the J gene TRBJ2-5, with a tentative D call TRBD2 (5 bases). V was shortened by 3 bases and J by 7 bases, with 12 bases between the two germline ends. The CDR3 covers 13 residues. The germline CDR1 and CDR2 sequences are LGHDT and YNNKEL (reference sequence). This CDR3 is CASSQGDSVTQYF. The CDR3 DNA reads TGTGCCAGCAGCCAGGGAGACTCAGTGACCCAGTACTTC.

V usage is TRBV7-9 and J usage is TRBJ2-4; 13 nucleotides line up with TRBD2. Per the germline V gene, CDR1 is SEHNR and CDR2 is FQNEAQ (reference sequence). This CDR3 contains 16 residues. Unmatched junction bases numbered 9, after V lost 5 bases and J lost 8 bases. CDR3 loop: CASSPLLAGGLYIQYF. The CDR3 region has the DNA TGTGCCAGCAGCCCACTACTAGCGGGAGGGTTGTACATTCAGTACTTC.

In this sample, this clonotype turned up a few times. The J gene is TRBJ1-1, the V gene TRBV3-1, with 10 nucleotides matching TRBD1. The CDR3 is 15 residues long. The trim removed 3 bases at V and 1 base at J, leaving 2 bases unmatched. CDR1 is LGHDT, CDR2 YNNKEL, per germline (reference sequence). The CDR3 nucleotides read TGTGCCAGCAGCCATCGGGACAGGGGGAACACTGAAGCTTTCTTT. Protein product: CASSHRDRGNTEAFF.

In DNA form, the CDR3 reads TGTGCCAGCAGTTCTGTCCGGGACGGACACTACGAGCAGTACTTC. Translated, it gives CASSSVRDGHYEQYF. The chain uses TRBV6-6 and TRBJ2-7, with D perhaps being TRBD1 or TRBD2 (5 bases each). Per germline, CDR1 MNHNY and CDR2 SVGAGI (reference sequence). The V gene lost 4 bases and the J gene lost 3 bases, with 16 bases spanning the gap. The CDR3 is made up of 15 amino acids.

Only a few counts were recorded for this clonotype. The chain recombines TRBV10-3 with TRBJ1-2; 9 bases match TRBD1. The V gene end was trimmed by 4 bases and the J gene end by 5 bases; junction bases not matched to a gene: 2. CDR1 is ENHRY, CDR2 SYGVKD, per germline. This CDR3 has 13 residues. The CDR3 DNA reads TGTGCCATCAGTGGCGGGACAGGGTATGGCTACACCTTC. Translating it yields CAISGGTGYGYTF.